These 26 T cell receptor beta chains came from one sample sequenced in a study of T cells in Graves' hyperthyroidism and ophthalmopathy. The TCR beta CDR3 regions underwent amplification using RNA transcripts as the source. An initial round of RT-PCR targeting the TCR CDR3 relied on the HTBI primer set. TCRdb independently ran MiXCR on the multiplex PCR reads; one entry per CDR3 protein. The sample yields 300,000 to 450,000 distinct CDR3 sequences, 15% to 18% seen once. Sequencing input: blood. These receptors came from a woman aged 18-30 years with Graves' hyperthyroidism that later progressed to Graves' ophthalmopathy.

This clonotype turned up a few times. The chain is built from TRBV3-1 and TRBJ2-1; 7 positions agree with TRBD2. This CDR3 comprises 18 residues. V shed 1 base, J shed 4 bases, and the junction held 13 bases outside the gene matches. Germline CDR1 is LGHDT and CDR2 is YNNKEL (reference sequence). CDR3 nucleotide sequence: TGTGCCAGCAGCCAAGGGATTAGCGGGCCTATTACATACAATGAGCAGTTCTTC. As protein: CASSQGISGPITYNEQFF.

Many counts were recorded for this clonotype. V is TRBV3-1 and J is TRBJ2-1; D may be TRBD2 (6 bases). The V gene lost 4 bases and the J gene lost 12 bases, with 19 bases spanning the gap. CDR3 length: 14 amino acids. Germline V gene data show CDR1 as LGHDT and CDR2 as YNNKEL (reference sequence). This chain's CDR3 is CASSPDSGGAGQFF. As DNA, the CDR3 is TGTGCCAGCAGCCCGGACTCGGGCGGGGCGGGGCAGTTCTTC.

The rearrangement uses TRBV10-3 and TRBJ2-7; D may be TRBD2 (5 bases). The V gene lost 6 bases and the J gene lost 5 bases, with 11 bases spanning the gap. CDR3 length: 12 amino acids. Germline CDR1 and CDR2: ENHRY and SYGVKD. CDR3 amino acids: CAIRGDYDEQYF. CDR3 coding DNA: TGTGCCATCAGGGGTGACTATGACGAGCAGTACTTC.

This clonotype has just a few counts. The CDR3 here is CASRGQAAGDYEQYF. In nucleotides, the CDR3 is TGTGCCAGCCGGGGGCAAGCGGCGGGGGACTACGAGCAGTACTTC. The V call is TRBV6-2 or TRBV6-3, the J call TRBJ2-7, with a tentative D call TRBD2 (7 bases). The germline CDR1 and CDR2 sequences are MNHEY and SVGEGT. Trimming shortened V by 8 bases and J by 3 bases, and 20 bases separated the two germline ends. This CDR3 is 15 amino acids long.

Ten or more counts support this clonotype. V usage is TRBV11-2 and J usage is TRBJ1-1; no clear D gene. The V gene lost 5 bases and the J gene lost 1 base, with 14 bases spanning the gap. Per germline, CDR1 SGHAT and CDR2 FQNNGV. The CDR3 length is 15 residues. The CDR3 DNA reads as TGTGCCAGCAGCCCCCGGAAGGGTACGAACACTGAAGCTTTCTTT. Translated: CASSPRKGTNTEAFF.

The rearrangement joins TRBV20-1 to TRBJ2-1; 11 bases align to TRBD2. The germline V gene has CDR1 DFQATT and CDR2 SNEGSKA (reference sequence). CDR3 length: 14 residues. V lost 5 bases, J lost 7 bases, and 7 bases stayed unmatched. CDR3 bases: TGCAGTGCTCCAACTAGCGGGAGATCGAATGAGCAGTTCTTC. Its translation is CSAPTSGRSNEQFF.

The rearrangement uses TRBV11-1 and TRBJ2-5; TRBD1 agrees at 7 bases. The CDR3 consists of 18 residues. Trimming cost V 5 bases and J 2 bases; bases outside gene matches: 17. Germline CDR1 and CDR2: SGHAT and FQDESV (reference sequence). The DNA for the CDR3 is TGTGCCAGCAGCCAAGATTCGGGACAGCATTTGCTACAAGAGACCCAGTACTTC. Protein product: CASSQDSGQHLLQETQYF.

This clonotype came up a few times. In nucleotides, the CDR3 is TGTGCCAGCAGGGAGACTAGCGGATTGTACAATGAGCAGTTCTTC. This sequence encodes CASRETSGLYNEQFF. V and J are TRBV2 and TRBJ2-1; 9 nucleotides match TRBD2. The J segment lost 4 bases and the V segment lost 6 bases, leaving 7 bases of the junction unmatched. This CDR3 is built from 15 residues. The germline gives CDR1 SNHLY, CDR2 FYNNEI.

In its sample, this clonotype was seen many times. The chain is built from TRBV30 and TRBJ2-1; D is uncertain. This CDR3 comprises 13 residues. V gave up 2 bases and J gave up 6 bases, with 11 bases separating them. Germline V gene data show CDR1 as GTSNPN and CDR2 as SVGIG (reference sequence). This chain's CDR3 is CAWSRSPGNEQFF. The CDR3 region has the DNA TGTGCCTGGAGTAGGAGCCCCGGCAATGAGCAGTTCTTC.

Details on this clonotype: This may be a read error: a much more frequent sequence differs by one nucleotide. The chain is built from TRBV12-3 or TRBV12-4 and TRBJ2-3, with 14 bases fitting TRBD2. J was trimmed by 4 bases and V by 6 bases; bases with no gene match: 15. The CDR3 loop spans 19 amino acids. The CDR3 region is CASSPDTGTSGRWADTQYF. The CDR3 DNA sequence: TGTGCCAGCAGCCCAGACACCGGGACTAGCGGGAGATGGGCAGATACGCAGTATTTT.

There are many counts of this clonotype. The chain joins TRBV20-1 to TRBJ2-4; 7 nucleotides align to TRBD2. The CDR3 sequence is 17 residues long. Germline assignment: CDR1 DFQATT and CDR2 SNEGSKA (reference sequence). V lost 6 bases and J lost 2; bases outside the gene matches: 16. CDR3 DNA sequence: TGCAGTGCGCCGTCCTGGGGAGGGAGCTTTTCCAAAAACATTCAGTACTTC. It encodes CSAPSWGGSFSKNIQYF.

This clonotype was seen only a few times. The chain is built from TRBV20-1 and TRBJ2-4, with D possibly being TRBD1 or TRBD2 (5 bases each). From germline, CDR1 is DFQATT and CDR2 SNEGSKA (reference sequence). Trimming pared 6 bases from V and 0 bases from J, leaving 21 bases between. The CDR3 totals 17 residues. The CDR3 sequence: CSATWGTKSLAKNIQYF. CDR3 nucleotides: TGCAGTGCCACTTGGGGGACGAAATCACTAGCCAAAAACATTCAGTACTTC.

This clonotype was seen ten or more times. Here the CDR3 reads CASTPSGQGSYEQYF. The CDR3 nucleotides read TGTGCCAGCACCCCATCGGGACAGGGCTCCTACGAGCAGTACTTC. V is TRBV6-2 or TRBV6-3 and J is TRBJ2-7; 9 nucleotides line up with TRBD1. V lost 7 bases, J lost 0 bases, and 7 bases stayed unmatched. CDR3 size: 15 residues. The germline CDR1 and CDR2 sequences are MNHEY and SVGEGT.

The table lists this clonotype with many counts. This chain links TRBV2 with TRBJ1-4; D remains unclear. The CDR3 is made up of 14 amino acids. The V gene lost 6 bases and the J gene lost 0 bases, with 8 bases spanning the gap. The V gene's germline CDR1 is SNHLY and CDR2 FYNNEI. In DNA, the CDR3 is TGTGCCAGCAGATCGGAGACAACTAATGAAAAACTGTTTTTT. Protein: CASRSETTNEKLFF.

The sample holds a few counts of this clonotype. This chain links TRBV20-1 with TRBJ2-1; D gene uncertain. V was cut by 3 bases and J by 5 bases, with 5 bases left in between. This CDR3 spans 11 amino acids. Looked up from germline, CDR1 is DFQATT and CDR2 is SNEGSKA (reference sequence). For the CDR3, the DNA is TGCAGTGCTAGTCGGGACAATGAGCAGTTCTTC. This gives the protein CSASRDNEQFF.

Points on this clonotype: With a much larger clone just one base away, this may be a read error. This chain uses TRBV6-1 with TRBJ2-5; TRBD1 matches at 10 bases. The CDR3 loop spans 15 amino acids. The junction had 9 bases not matched to a gene; V was cut back by 6 bases and J by 5 bases. Germline V CDR1 and CDR2: MNHNS, SASEGT. CDR3 loop: CASSLQTGGGETQYF. The CDR3 region has the DNA TGTGCCAGCAGCCTACAGACAGGGGGCGGGGAGACCCAGTACTTC.

In its sample, this clonotype was seen many times. The chain combines TRBV20-1 with TRBJ2-5, with D possibly being TRBD1 (5 bases). Germline loops: CDR1 DFQATT, CDR2 SNEGSKA (reference sequence). V was clipped by 0 bases and J by 7 bases, with 15 bases between them. This CDR3 is 14 amino acids long. The chain's CDR3 is CSARDRARVVTQYF. The CDR3 nucleotides are TGCAGTGCTAGAGATCGGGCCAGGGTGGTGACCCAGTACTTC.

This clonotype was detected only once. This sequence is one base from a far larger clone and is likely a read error. V is TRBV28 and J is TRBJ2-5; tentative D call: TRBD2 (6 bases). The CDR3 consists of 12 residues. The germline V gene encodes CDR1 MDHEN and CDR2 SYDVKM. CDR3 bases: TGTGCCAGCAGTTTAGGAGGGGAGACCCAGTCCTTC. Protein sequence: CASSLGGETQSF. The full variable domain, its missing parts supplied by reference TRBV28 and TRBJ2-5, is DVKVTQSSRYLVKRTGEKVFLECVQDMDHENMFWYRQDPGLGLRLIYFSYDVKMKEKGDIPEGYSVSREKKERFSLILESASTNQTSMYLCASSLGGETQSFGPGTRLLVL.

Notes on this clonotype: A read error may be the cause here, since a much bigger clone is one base away. This CDR3 reads CASHRQGRLSEQYF. As DNA, the CDR3 is TGTGCCAGCCATAGACAGGGGAGATTGAGCGAGCAGTACTTC. The chain couples TRBV12-3 or TRBV12-4 to TRBJ2-7; 8 positions match TRBD1. The junction had 12 bases not matched to a gene; V was cut back by 8 bases and J by 6 bases. This CDR3 region has 14 residues.

This clonotype was counted many times. The V and J genes are TRBV28 and TRBJ1-6; 7 positions agree with TRBD1. The CDR3 runs 12 residues. Per germline, CDR1 MDHEN and CDR2 SYDVKM. V trimming: 7 bases; J trimming: 9 bases; junction bases outside the gene matches: 3. The CDR3 protein is CASKEGASPLHF. CDR3 DNA sequence: TGTGCCAGCAAGGAGGGGGCTTCACCCCTCCACTTT. Full variable domain (outside the CDR3, taken from reference TRBV28 and TRBJ1-6): DVKVTQSSRYLVKRTGEKVFLECVQDMDHENMFWYRQDPGLGLRLIYFSYDVKMKEKGDIPEGYSVSREKKERFSLILESASTNQTSMYLCASKEGASPLHFGNGTRLTVT.

Comments on this clonotype: A much larger clonotype is one base distant, so this may be a read error. The chain uses TRBV29-1 and TRBJ2-7; D unresolved. The germline gives CDR1 SQVTM, CDR2 ANQGSEA. The CDR3 sequence is 13 residues long. Trimming removed 7 bases from V and 0 bases from J, with 13 bases in between. The CDR3 loop reads CSAIGLYSYEQYF. The DNA of the CDR3 is TGCAGCGCTATAGGGCTTTACTCCTACGAGCAGTACTTC.

This clonotype was counted ten times or more. V and J are TRBV7-2 and TRBJ2-5; the match to TRBD2 covers 8 bases. CDR3 size: 16 residues. V lost 5 bases and J lost 5; bases outside the gene matches: 13. Per the germline V gene, CDR1 is SGHTA and CDR2 is FQGNSA. This CDR3 is CASSVLRREGPETQYF. CDR3 in DNA: TGTGCCAGCAGCGTATTGAGACGGGAGGGCCCCGAGACCCAGTACTTC.

This clonotype has a handful of counts. This chain joins TRBV2 and TRBJ1-2, with D possibly TRBD1 on 6 matching bases. The ends were cut back, 4 bases at V and 6 bases at J, with 18 bases in the middle. CDR3 length: 15 residues. Germline assignment: CDR1 SNHLY and CDR2 FYNNEI. This chain's CDR3 is CASSAQRQARDGYTF. The CDR3 nucleotides read TGTGCCAGCAGTGCTCAAAGACAGGCAAGGGATGGCTACACCTTC.

This clonotype was detected many times. The chain uses TRBV6-1 and TRBJ2-4, with TRBD1 matching 7 bases. In germline, CDR1 is MNHNS, CDR2 SASEGT. Trimming took 3 bases from V and 7 from J; bases not matched to a gene: 3. The CDR3 consists of 13 residues. CDR3 nucleotides: TGTGCCAGCAGTGAGATGACAGGGAACATTCAGTACTTC. Its protein is CASSEMTGNIQYF.

This clonotype showed up many times. V and J are TRBV24-1 and TRBJ2-2, with TRBD1 matching over 9 bases. CDR1 and CDR2 (germline): KGHDR, SFDVKD. This CDR3 spans 16 amino acids. J lost 0 bases, V lost 4 bases, and 2 bases had no gene match. The CDR3 nucleotides read TGTGCCACCAGTGACCGGGACAGGGCGAACACCGGGGAGCTGTTTTTT. Encoded protein: CATSDRDRANTGELFF.

This clonotype appeared many times. The chain combines TRBV12-3 or TRBV12-4 with TRBJ2-1, with 7 bases lining up with TRBD1. The length of the CDR3 is 12 residues. Trimming took 6 bases from V and 7 from J; bases not matched to a gene: 3. CDR3 DNA sequence: TGTGCCAGCAGGGACAGGAGGAATGAGCAGTTCTTC. Its protein is CASRDRRNEQFF.